The rows below give T cell receptor beta chains drawn from one sample of a study of blood T cell repertoires in COVID-19. TCRdb's copy holds only in-frame clones and misses some; the assay was immunoSEQ multiplex PCR. The table has some 140,000 clones, 75% to 90% seen once. The sample taken for sequencing was peripheral blood. The receptors were sampled from a human donor in a cohort sampled during active COVID-19. CDR3s include the opening cysteine and the closing phenylalanine or tryptophan. The D gene is left open where the match is weak. Some rows have no size entry. The others give once, few or many, or a class for an expanded clone.

J: TRBJ1-2; V: TRBV30; D: -; size: once; DNA: TGTGCCTCACAAGGGAGAGGAAACTATGGCTACACCTTC; CDR3: CASQGRGNYGYTF
J: TRBJ2-2; V: TRBV7-6; D: -; size: -; DNA: TGTGCCAGCAGCTTAGCGCTCGGGACCGGGGAGCTGTTTTTT; CDR3: CASSLALGTGELFF
J: TRBJ1-2; V: TRBV7-9; D: TRBD1; size: -; DNA: TGTGCCAGCAGCTCACCCGGGACAGGGAAAGGCTACACCTTC; CDR3: CASSSPGTGKGYTF
J: TRBJ1-5; V: TRBV19; D: -; size: -; DNA: TGTGCCAGTAGTGTTGATAGCGGCAATCAGCCCCAGCATTTT; CDR3: CASSVDSGNQPQHF
J: TRBJ2-1; V: TRBV7-2; D: TRBD1; size: -; DNA: TGTGCCAGCAGCTTGCCCGCAGGGGGCGATGAGCAGTTCTTC; CDR3: CASSLPAGGDEQFF
J: TRBJ2-2; V: TRBV12-3/TRBV12-4; D: -; size: -; DNA: TGTGCCAGCAGTGACTGGGGGGCCGGGGAGCTGTTTTTT; CDR3: CASSDWGAGELFF
J: TRBJ1-2; V: TRBV4-3; D: -; size: once; DNA: TGCGCCAGCAGCCCACAGGTTTCAGGGTACTATGGCTACACCTTC; CDR3: CASSPQVSGYYGYTF
J: TRBJ2-4; V: TRBV4-3; D: -; size: -; DNA: TGCGCCAGCAGCCAAGTAGTTTCGGGATGGCAAAACATTCAGTACTTC; CDR3: CASSQVVSGWQNIQYF
J: TRBJ1-4; V: TRBV6-5; D: -; size: -; DNA: TGTGCCAGCAGTCCCCGCCGGACTTCTAATGAAAAACTGTTTTTT; CDR3: CASSPRRTSNEKLFF
J: TRBJ1-2; V: TRBV9; D: -; size: -; DNA: TGTGCCAGCAGCACATCAGGGCTGCGCTACACCTTC; CDR3: CASSTSGLRYTF
J: TRBJ2-5; V: TRBV7-2; D: TRBD2; size: -; DNA: TGTGCCAGCAGCCCTAGCGGGGGCGTTCGAGAGACCCAGTACTTC; CDR3: CASSPSGGVRETQYF
J: TRBJ2-7; V: TRBV25-1; D: TRBD2; size: -; DNA: TGTGCCAGCAGTGAATCGGGAGGACGGCGGTACTTC; CDR3: CASSESGGRRYF
J: TRBJ2-1; V: TRBV11-3; D: TRBD2; size: -; DNA: TGTGCCAGCAGCGCGGGACTAGAACAGAATGAGCAGTTCTTC; CDR3: CASSAGLEQNEQFF
J: TRBJ1-1; V: TRBV5-1; D: -; size: -; DNA: TGCGCCAGCAGCCGGGGGATCCAGGAGACAGTACGGACTGAAGCTTTCTTT; CDR3: CASSRGIQETVRTEAFF
J: TRBJ1-2; V: TRBV5-1; D: TRBD1; size: -; DNA: TGCGCCAGCAGCCCCTCCGGGACAGGGCCGTATGGCTACACCTTC; CDR3: CASSPSGTGPYGYTF
J: TRBJ1-4; V: TRBV5-1; D: TRBD1; size: once; DNA: TGCGCCAGCAGCCTTGGACAGGGGAAAGGTGAAAAACTGTTTTTT; CDR3: CASSLGQGKGEKLFF
J: TRBJ1-1; V: TRBV7-2; D: -; size: -; DNA: TGTGCCAGCAGCTTATACGCAGGGAACACTGAAGCTTTCTTT; CDR3: CASSLYAGNTEAFF
J: TRBJ2-6; V: TRBV29-1; D: TRBD2; size: -; DNA: TGCAGCGTTGCGGGGGGAACTGGGGCCAACGTCCTGACTTTC; CDR3: CSVAGGTGANVLTF
J: TRBJ1-2; V: TRBV3-1/TRBV3-2; D: -; size: once; DNA: TGTGCCAGCAGCCAAGGACAGGACACTTTCTATGGCTACACCTTC; CDR3: CASSQGQDTFYGYTF
J: TRBJ1-4; V: TRBV6-2/TRBV6-3; D: TRBD1; size: few; DNA: TGTGCCAGCAGCCTAGACAGGGGACGGAACGAAAAACTGTTTTTT; CDR3: CASSLDRGRNEKLFF
J: TRBJ2-5; V: TRBV12-5; D: TRBD2; size: -; DNA: TGTGCTAGTGGTTTGGGCCTAGCGGGAGGGGAAGAGACCCAGTACTTC; CDR3: CASGLGLAGGEETQYF
J: TRBJ1-2; V: TRBV5-1; D: TRBD1; size: few; DNA: TGCGCCAGCAGCCCTGGACAGGGCTCTCGCTACACCTTC; CDR3: CASSPGQGSRYTF
J: TRBJ2-5; V: TRBV7-3; D: -; size: -; DNA: TGTGCCAGCAGCCCCACCGGTGGGCTTTGGGAGACCCAGTACTTC; CDR3: CASSPTGGLWETQYF